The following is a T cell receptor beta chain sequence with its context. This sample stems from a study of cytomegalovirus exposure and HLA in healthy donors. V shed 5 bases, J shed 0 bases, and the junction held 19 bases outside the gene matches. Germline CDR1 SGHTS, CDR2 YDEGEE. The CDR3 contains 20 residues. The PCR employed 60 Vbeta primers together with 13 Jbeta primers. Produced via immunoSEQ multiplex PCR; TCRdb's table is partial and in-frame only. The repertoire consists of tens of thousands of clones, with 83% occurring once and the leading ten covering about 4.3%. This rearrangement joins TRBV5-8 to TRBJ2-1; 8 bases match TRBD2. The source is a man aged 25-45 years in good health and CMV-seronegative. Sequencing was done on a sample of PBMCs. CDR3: CASSDDRGSAGGLSYNEQFF. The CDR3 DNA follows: TGTGCCAGCAGTGACGACCGCGGGTCGGCGGGAGGCCTCTCCTACAATGAGCAGTTCTTC.